The next 18 T cell receptor beta chains were all read from a single sample in a study of blood T cell repertoires in COVID-19. TCRdb's copy holds only in-frame clones and misses some; the assay was immunoSEQ multiplex PCR. Of around 370,000 clones detected, 88% appear once; the ten largest clones hold 6% to 8%. The specimen was peripheral blood. The receptors come from a woman in her seventies with COVID-19, enrolled during active disease.

This chain uses TRBV29-1 with TRBJ2-5; maybe TRBD1 (8 bases). The V gene lost 7 bases and the J gene lost 6 bases, with 15 bases spanning the gap. Germline V CDR1 and CDR2: SQVTM, ANQGSEA. CDR3 length: 12 amino acids. CDR3 sequence (DNA): TGCAGCGCTACACAGGGGGGGCAGACCCAGTACTTC. Translating gives CSATQGGQTQYF.

J is TRBJ1-1 and V is TRBV11-1; weak D call: TRBD1 (5 bases). The CDR3 is made up of 14 amino acids. Germline V gene data show CDR1 as SGHAT and CDR2 as FQDESV (reference sequence). Deletions cut 1 base from V and 1 base from J, with 7 bases between. Written as DNA, the CDR3 is TGTGCCAGCAGCTTAGGACAGAGGAACACTGAAGCTTTCTTT. Translating it yields CASSLGQRNTEAFF.

The chain couples TRBV19 to TRBJ1-5; 11 nucleotides line up with TRBD1. CDR1 LNHDA and CDR2 SQIVND come from the germline V gene (reference sequence). The V and J ends lost 5 bases and 7 bases, in that order; junction bases with no gene match: 7. This CDR3 region has 15 residues. The CDR3 loop is CASSRWGQGGQPQHF. CDR3 nucleotides: TGTGCCAGTAGTCGTTGGGGACAGGGGGGGCAGCCCCAGCATTTT.

A remark on this clone: Other DNA sequences in the same sample also yield this CDR3. V gene TRBV7-2 combines with J gene TRBJ2-7; a weak D match, TRBD1 (6 bases). Germline CDR1 is SGHTA and CDR2 is FQGNSA. CDR3 length: 13 amino acids. V lost 1 base to trimming and J lost 4 bases, with 8 bases between them. In DNA form, the CDR3 reads TGTGCCAGCAGCTTAGGGACAGTTTACGAGCAGTACTTC. Residues: CASSLGTVYEQYF.

The gene calls are TRBV11-2 and TRBJ1-2; D unresolved. Trimming took 1 base from V and 8 from J, leaving 14 bases between them. The germline CDR1 and CDR2 sequences are SGHAT and FQNNGV. The CDR3 extends over 14 amino acids. CDR3 in amino acids: CASSLGVTRKGYTF. CDR3 nucleotides: TGTGCCAGCAGCTTAGGAGTCACGCGAAAAGGCTACACCTTC.

The J gene is TRBJ1-6, the V gene TRBV4-1; 8 nucleotides align to TRBD1. The CDR3 loop spans 15 amino acids. Germline V CDR1 and CDR2: MGHRA, YSYEKL. Unmatched junction bases numbered 8, after V lost 4 bases and J lost 9 bases. This chain's CDR3 is CASSRSGQGPSPLHF. CDR3 sequence (DNA): TGCGCCAGCAGCCGGAGTGGACAGGGCCCTTCACCCCTCCACTTT.

This clone came up once. The V and J genes are TRBV11-2 and TRBJ1-2; TRBD1 matches at 9 bases. The V gene end was trimmed by 2 bases and the J gene end by 8 bases; junction bases not matched to a gene: 12. CDR3 size: 16 residues. Germline V gene data show CDR1 as SGHAT and CDR2 as FQNNGV. In DNA form, the CDR3 reads TGTGCCAGCAGCTTATGGTGGACAGGGGAGAAGTGGGGCTACACCTTC. Residues: CASSLWWTGEKWGYTF.

The genes are TRBV28 and TRBJ2-7; TRBD2 might be the D (5 bases). Trimming removed 6 bases from V and 1 base from J, with 10 bases in between. The length of the CDR3 is 13 residues. CDR1 is MDHEN, CDR2 SYDVKM, per germline. CDR3 in amino acids: CASSRGWSYEQYF. DNA for the CDR3: TGTGCCAGCAGCCGCGGGTGGTCCTACGAGCAGTACTTC.

CDR3: CASSQGSRGGLTDTQYF. DNA for the CDR3: TGTGCCAGCAGCCAAGGGTCTCGGGGGGGCCTCACAGATACGCAGTATTTT. V gene TRBV3-1 (or the pseudogene TRBV3-2) combines with J gene TRBJ2-3, with TRBD2 matching 8 bases. The ends lost 1 base at V and 2 bases at J; junction bases unmatched: 8. This CDR3 is 17 amino acids long. CDR1 LGHDT and CDR2 YNNKEL come from the germline V gene (reference sequence).

The table lists this clone with a few counts. The chain couples TRBV2 to TRBJ1-4; D is perhaps TRBD1 (5 bases). Germline-derived CDR1 and CDR2 are SNHLY and FYNNEI. The CDR3 runs to 13 residues. V was trimmed by 10 bases and J by 3 bases, leaving 12 bases between them. CDR3 sequence: CANLAGPNEKLFF. In DNA form, the CDR3 reads TGTGCCAACCTGGCGGGGCCTAATGAAAAACTGTTTTTT.

This chain joins TRBV19 and TRBJ1-4; D gene uncertain. There are 15 residues in the CDR3. Germline V gene lookup returns CDR1 LNHDA and CDR2 SQIVND (reference sequence). Trimming left V 4 bases short and J 5 bases short, with 14 bases between. CDR3 sequence (DNA): TGTGCCAGTAGTAGAGACCCTGGGGAGAATGAAAAACTGTTTTTT. As protein: CASSRDPGENEKLFF. Using reference TRBV19 and TRBJ1-4 for the parts outside the CDR3, the full variable domain is DGGITQSPKYLFRKEGQNVTLSCEQNLNHDAMYWYRQDPGQGLRLIYYSQIVNDFQKGDIAEGYSVSREKKESFPLTVTSAQKNPTAFYLCASSRDPGENEKLFFGSGTQLSVL.

The chain combines TRBV29-1 with TRBJ1-2; maybe TRBD1 (5 bases). From germline, CDR1 is SQVTM and CDR2 ANQGSEA. Deletions cut 0 bases from V and 1 base from J, with 9 bases between. The length of the CDR3 is 14 residues. The chain's CDR3 is CSVEEAQDNYGYTF. DNA of the CDR3: TGCAGCGTTGAAGAAGCACAGGATAACTATGGCTACACCTTC. The full variable domain, in which reference TRBV29-1 and TRBJ1-2 provide the parts outside the CDR3, is SAVISQKPSRDICQRGTSLTIQCQVDSQVTMMFWYRQQPGQSLTLIATANQGSEATYESGFVIDKFPISRPNLTFSTLTVSNMSPEDSSIYLCSVEEAQDNYGYTFGSGTRLTVV.

The chain combines TRBV19 with TRBJ1-1; D gene ambiguous. The V end was cut by 5 bases, the J end by 1 base, with 8 bases between. The CDR3 is made up of 13 amino acids. From germline, CDR1 is LNHDA and CDR2 SQIVND (reference sequence). CDR3 in DNA: TGTGCCAGTAGTTCGACTCAGAACACTGAAGCTTTCTTT. The encoded protein is CASSSTQNTEAFF.

There are a few counts of this clone. The V call is TRBV7-3, the J call TRBJ2-3; tentative D call: TRBD2 (6 bases). Germline assignment: CDR1 SGHTA and CDR2 FQGTGA. CDR3 length: 13 residues. V was cut by 4 bases and J by 5 bases, with 10 bases left in between. This chain's CDR3 is CASSSVGGDTQYF. The DNA of the CDR3 is TGTGCCAGCAGCTCCGTCGGGGGAGATACGCAGTATTTT.

The J gene is TRBJ2-5, the V gene TRBV18; 9 nucleotides match TRBD1. The CDR3 runs to 14 residues. In germline, CDR1 is KGHSH, CDR2 LQKENI. Trimming took 3 bases from V and 6 from J; bases not matched to a gene: 5. The DNA for the CDR3 is TGTGCCAGCTCACCGACACAGGGGGCGAAGACCCAGTACTTC. Translated: CASSPTQGAKTQYF.

The sample holds one count of this clone. The genes are TRBV24-1 and TRBJ2-1, with 7 bases identical to TRBD2. The CDR3 loop spans 16 amino acids. The V gene's germline CDR1 is KGHDR and CDR2 SFDVKD. V trimming: 2 bases; J trimming: 6 bases; junction bases outside the gene matches: 9. The DNA for the CDR3 is TGTGCCACCAGTGATTCACGGACTAGTCTTTCCAATGAGCAGTTCTTC. Translation: CATSDSRTSLSNEQFF.

The chain recombines TRBV6-5 with TRBJ1-5; 8 positions agree with TRBD1. The CDR3 sequence is 14 residues long. Per the germline V gene, CDR1 is MNHEY and CDR2 is SVGAGI. The J segment lost 3 bases and the V segment lost 6 bases, leaving 4 bases of the junction unmatched. DNA for the CDR3: TGTGCCAGCAGCCAGGGGGCCTTCAATCAGCCCCAGCATTTT. As protein: CASSQGAFNQPQHF.

V gene TRBV7-2 combines with J gene TRBJ1-2, with D possibly being TRBD1 (6 bases). The length of the CDR3 is 13 residues. CDR1 is SGHTA, CDR2 FQGNSA, per germline. V was trimmed by 5 bases and J by 4 bases, leaving 11 bases between them. CDR3 loop: CASSGRDTYGYTF. CDR3 nucleotide sequence: TGTGCCAGCAGCGGTAGGGACACCTATGGCTACACCTTC.